Presented here are 3 T cell receptor beta chains from one specimen sequenced in a study of Tregs in tolerant kidney transplant recipients. TCRdb's copy holds only in-frame clones and misses some; the assay was immunoSEQ multiplex PCR. The table lists under 300,000 clones, about 86% of them singletons. Sequencing used CD4+ T cells from blood. Receptors originate from a human donor in good health.

This sequence joins TRBV5-8 and TRBJ1-2; 10 nucleotides align to TRBD1. J lost 4 bases, V lost 0 bases, and 9 bases had no gene match. This CDR3 is 17 amino acids long. The germline V gene has CDR1 SGHTS and CDR2 YDEGEE. As DNA, the CDR3 is TGTGCCAGCAGCTTGGCGGGATGGACAGGGGGAGGCTATGGCTACACCTTC. Translated, it gives CASSLAGWTGGGYGYTF.

The chain has TRBV7-6 and TRBJ2-7, with 10 bases lining up with TRBD2. The CDR3 length is 15 residues. Germline V lookup: CDR1 SGHVS, CDR2 FNYEAQ. V shed 2 bases, J shed 2 bases, and the junction held 3 bases outside the gene matches. CDR3: CASSLRLAGPYEQYF. DNA of the CDR3: TGTGCCAGCAGCTTACGACTAGCGGGCCCCTACGAGCAGTACTTC. Filled out from reference TRBV7-6 and TRBJ2-7, the complete variable domain reads GAGVSQSPRYKVTKRGQDVALRCDPISGHVSLYWYRQALGQGPEFLTYFNYEAQQDKSGLPNDRFSAERPEGSISTLTIQRTEQRDSAMYRCASSLRLAGPYEQYFGPGTRLTVT.

The rearrangement joins TRBV19 to TRBJ2-3; D ambiguous. Per the germline V gene, CDR1 is LNHDA and CDR2 is SQIVND (reference sequence). The CDR3 length is 15 residues. Trimming removed 3 bases at V and 2 bases at J, with 12 bases between. CDR3: CASSISATSTDTQYF. Here the CDR3 DNA reads TGTGCCAGTAGTATTAGTGCCACATCCACAGATACGCAGTATTTT.